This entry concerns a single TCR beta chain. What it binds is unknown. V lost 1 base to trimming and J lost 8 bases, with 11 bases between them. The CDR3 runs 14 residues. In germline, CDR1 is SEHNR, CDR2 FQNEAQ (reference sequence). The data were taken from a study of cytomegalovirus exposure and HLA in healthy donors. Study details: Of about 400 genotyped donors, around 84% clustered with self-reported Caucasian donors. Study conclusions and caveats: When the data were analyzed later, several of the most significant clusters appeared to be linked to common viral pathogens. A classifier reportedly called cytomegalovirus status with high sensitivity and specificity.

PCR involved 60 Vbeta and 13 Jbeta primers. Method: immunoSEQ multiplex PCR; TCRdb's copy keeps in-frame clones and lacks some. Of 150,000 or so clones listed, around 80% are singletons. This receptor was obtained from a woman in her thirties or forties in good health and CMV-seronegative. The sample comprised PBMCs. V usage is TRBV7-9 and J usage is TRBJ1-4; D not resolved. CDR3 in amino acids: CASSLGAQVEKLFF. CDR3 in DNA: TGTGCCAGCAGCTTAGGGGCGCAGGTAGAAAAACTGTTTTTT.